The entry that follows covers one T cell receptor beta chain sequence. The sample originates from a study of blood T cell repertoires in COVID-19. As for the study in general: Acute and convalescent COVID-19 samples came from the United States, Italy and Spain. Nucleic acid was either cDNA or gDNA, and it came from T cells, B-cell-depleted T cells, or PBMCs.

The junction had 9 bases not matched to a gene; V was cut back by 4 bases and J by 12 bases. The CDR3 length is 14 residues. Germline V gene lookup returns CDR1 SGHTA and CDR2 FQGTGA. Per the study methods: The authors estimated nucleated cell counts from reference gene primer amplification. TCRdb's copy holds only in-frame clones and misses some; the assay was immunoSEQ multiplex PCR. The D gene and trimming were derived from the DNA, and the V and J assignments and clone size from that table. Of some 130,000 clones listed, about 88% are singletons. The clonotype comes from a man aged 60 to 75 with COVID-19, enrolled during active disease. The V gene is TRBV7-3, the J gene TRBJ2-3; 11 bases align to TRBD1. The sample taken for sequencing was peripheral blood. CDR3 loop: CASSSGTGGTTQYF. The CDR3 nucleotides are TGTGCCAGCAGCTCCGGGACAGGGGGTACGACCCAGTATTTT.